The next 2 T cell receptor beta chains were all read from a single sample in a study of OX40 agonist ivuxolimab in advanced cancers. Sequencing was performed with immunoSEQ multiplex PCR; in TCRdb, only in-frame clones are kept and a portion is missing. Of about 78,000 clones in the sample, about 90% were seen once. The material was CD4+ or CD8+ T cells sorted from blood, obtained in a trial of the OX40 agonist ivuxolimab. The source is an adult with an advanced solid tumor such as melanoma, head and neck, liver or kidney cancer.

Only a few counts were recorded for this clone. This chain connects TRBV28 to TRBJ1-5; 7 bases match TRBD1. V shed 3 bases and J 6 bases; nucleotides not matched to a gene: 8. This CDR3 contains 15 residues. Germline V CDR1 and CDR2: MDHEN, SYDVKM. Written as DNA, the CDR3 is TGTGCCAGCAGTTTGATCACAGGGGAAGGTCAGCCCCAGCATTTT. Protein: CASSLITGEGQPQHF.

The chain carries TRBV5-4 and TRBJ2-1, with a possible D match to TRBD2 (5 bases). Trimming removed 4 bases at V and 0 bases at J, with 11 bases between. The length of the CDR3 is 15 residues. The germline CDR1 and CDR2 sequences are SGHNT and YYREEE (reference sequence). The CDR3 loop reads CASSRTRSSYNEQFF. CDR3 DNA sequence: TGTGCCAGCAGCAGGACTCGAAGCTCCTACAATGAGCAGTTCTTC.